Listed below are T cell receptor beta chains from one sample, sequenced in a study of STAT5B mutations in CD4+ large granular lymphocyte leukemia. The assay was immunoSEQ multiplex PCR, and TCRdb's table has in-frame clones only and misses some. In the table there are 31,000 or so clones, roughly nine tenths of which are singletons. Specimen: CD4+ T cells from blood buffy coats. These receptors were collected from a human donor in good health. Both conserved end residues are part of each CDR3. Each record gives: J gene, clone size, V gene, CDR3 protein. Clone size is not always given. Where it is, it says once, few, many or a class for expanded clones.

j_call: TRBJ2-3
clone_size: NA
v_call: TRBV29-1
cdr3_aa: CSTSGRVTDTQYF

j_call: TRBJ2-5
clone_size: NA
v_call: TRBV11-3
cdr3_aa: CASSHGLAGGSETQYF

j_call: TRBJ2-1
clone_size: NA
v_call: TRBV25-1
cdr3_aa: CASSESGTGIYNEQFF

j_call: TRBJ1-1
clone_size: few
v_call: TRBV9
cdr3_aa: CASSPGQDTEAFF

j_call: TRBJ2-1
clone_size: NA
v_call: TRBV20-1
cdr3_aa: CGGQGANEQFF

j_call: TRBJ2-3
clone_size: NA
v_call: TRBV5-4
cdr3_aa: CASSRAASTDTQYF

j_call: TRBJ2-1
clone_size: NA
v_call: TRBV9
cdr3_aa: CASSVDGGSYNEQFF

j_call: TRBJ2-3
clone_size: NA
v_call: TRBV5-1
cdr3_aa: CASSDQGTDTQYF

j_call: TRBJ2-3
clone_size: NA
v_call: TRBV28
cdr3_aa: CASSYLTSGSIAHTDTQYF

j_call: TRBJ2-5
clone_size: NA
v_call: TRBV11-3
cdr3_aa: CASSLGLAIYSGGETQYF

j_call: TRBJ1-4
clone_size: NA
v_call: TRBV5-1
cdr3_aa: CASSFRPGTGQTIEKLFF

j_call: TRBJ2-3
clone_size: NA
v_call: TRBV7-9
cdr3_aa: CASSLLPGSTDTQYF

j_call: TRBJ2-4
clone_size: few
v_call: TRBV28
cdr3_aa: CASSSYNIQYF

j_call: TRBJ2-7
clone_size: NA
v_call: TRBV29-1
cdr3_aa: CSVVVGTTYEQYF

j_call: TRBJ1-1
clone_size: NA
v_call: TRBV7-9
cdr3_aa: CASSFRAGTEAFF

j_call: TRBJ1-5
clone_size: NA
v_call: TRBV7-9
cdr3_aa: CASSFPGTDQPQHF

j_call: TRBJ1-2
clone_size: NA
v_call: TRBV5-1
cdr3_aa: CASSPDRDHGYTF

j_call: TRBJ2-7
clone_size: NA
v_call: TRBV28
cdr3_aa: CASSLPLGQTSYEQYF

j_call: TRBJ1-4
clone_size: once
v_call: TRBV11-2
cdr3_aa: CASSLRPVGSNEKLFF

j_call: TRBJ1-1
clone_size: NA
v_call: TRBV10-3
cdr3_aa: CAISDTQQVNTEAFF

j_call: TRBJ1-1
clone_size: NA
v_call: TRBV18
cdr3_aa: CASSPRGQGEAFF

j_call: TRBJ2-7
clone_size: NA
v_call: TRBV5-1
cdr3_aa: CASSSLGRGGAYEQYF

j_call: TRBJ1-1
clone_size: few
v_call: TRBV19
cdr3_aa: CASSASMNTEAFF

j_call: TRBJ2-1
clone_size: NA
v_call: TRBV7-6
cdr3_aa: CASSLDGSSYNEQFF

j_call: TRBJ1-3
clone_size: NA
v_call: TRBV10-2
cdr3_aa: CASSEPGGSGNTIYF

j_call: TRBJ2-1
clone_size: NA
v_call: TRBV4-1
cdr3_aa: CASSRGQGYNEQFF

j_call: TRBJ2-1
clone_size: NA
v_call: TRBV5-1
cdr3_aa: CASSSLSGANYNEQFF

j_call: TRBJ2-7
clone_size: NA
v_call: TRBV28
cdr3_aa: CASGGLTDFDEQYF

j_call: TRBJ1-3
clone_size: NA
v_call: TRBV7-9
cdr3_aa: CASSFVPGSSGNTIYF

j_call: TRBJ2-7
clone_size: once
v_call: TRBV10-3
cdr3_aa: CAIATGSSYEQYF

j_call: TRBJ1-6
clone_size: once
v_call: TRBV5-1
cdr3_aa: CASSLTQGNNSPLHF

j_call: TRBJ2-7
clone_size: few
v_call: TRBV7-9
cdr3_aa: CASIPTSGSYEQYF

j_call: TRBJ1-6
clone_size: NA
v_call: TRBV7-3
cdr3_aa: CASSLTQGANSPLHF

j_call: TRBJ1-5
clone_size: few
v_call: TRBV12-5
cdr3_aa: CASGLNQPQHF

j_call: TRBJ2-3
clone_size: NA
v_call: TRBV5-5
cdr3_aa: CASSLDRATDTQYF

j_call: TRBJ2-7
clone_size: few
v_call: TRBV6-6
cdr3_aa: CASSYGTGAYEQYF

j_call: TRBJ2-3
clone_size: NA
v_call: TRBV29-1
cdr3_aa: CSVEDGGTDTQYF

j_call: TRBJ1-2
clone_size: NA
v_call: TRBV28
cdr3_aa: CASSSTRDRGAYGYTF

j_call: TRBJ1-1
clone_size: NA
v_call: TRBV18
cdr3_aa: CASLDNTEAFF

j_call: TRBJ1-3
clone_size: once
v_call: TRBV7-2
cdr3_aa: CASSLDRVVGNTIYF

j_call: TRBJ1-2
clone_size: NA
v_call: TRBV7-8
cdr3_aa: CASSSDRGFKYGYTF

j_call: TRBJ1-4
clone_size: few
v_call: TRBV7-9
cdr3_aa: CASSLAQWANEKLFF

j_call: TRBJ2-5
clone_size: NA
v_call: TRBV28
cdr3_aa: CASSLGLARAQYF